The following is a T cell receptor beta chain sequence with its context. What it binds is unknown. The sample is drawn from a study of CXCR3-negative and CXCR3-positive naive CD8 T cells. Overall study findings and caveats: More hydrophobic TRB CDR3s occurred in CXCR3-positive than in CXCR3-negative naive cells.

Among CD8+ T cells, naive ones were CD45RO-CCR7+CD27+CD95-. This CDR3 is built from 14 residues. The germline gives CDR1 MDHEN, CDR2 SYDVKM. The libraries of TRB cDNA were prepared using 5' RACE with UMI labels. No DNA is given; TCRdb re-called the 5' RACE reads and lists each CDR3 protein once. This repertoire comprises approximately 90,000 distinct CDR3 sequences; its ten largest clones make up approximately 0.5%. This receptor was obtained from a human donor in good health. Some clones in this sample may be carry-over from other donors' samples. The chain has TRBV28 and TRBJ2-1; lacking DNA, the TRBD2 call made by TCRdb goes unchecked. Sequenced sample: naive CXCR3+ CD8+ T cells from blood. The subset is: CD45RO-CCR7+CD27+CD95- naive CD8+ T cells expressing CXCR3 (TNR3+). This CDR3 is CASSPGTYNNEQFF.